The T cell receptor beta chain described here comes from a study of T cells expressing NK-cell markers. Study details: Sequencing of TCR beta repertoires drew on sorted CD3+CD56+NKG2C+, CD3+CD56+NKG2C- and CD3+CD56-NKG2C+ T cells. Seven sequenced donors out of eight were HCMV-seropositive, one seronegative. Whole-study findings and limits: There were a handful of donors in whom these clonotypes also led the CD3+CD56-NKG2C+ fraction.

Remarks on this clonotype: Its antigen remains unknown.

It was by 5'RACE template switching with UMIs that TCR beta cDNA was made. After re-calling the 5' RACE reads, TCRdb lists one entry per CDR3 protein, DNA absent. The repertoire table contains 200,000 to 300,000 distinct CDR3 sequences. The source of this sequence is a woman between 18 and 70 years old in good health. What was sequenced was blood T cells: a sorted CD56 or NKG2C T cell subset, CD4+ or CD8+ T cells, or bulk PBMC T cells (not recorded which).

CDR3 sequence reads: CSVEGEGRLGLSF. The chain couples TRBV20-1 to TRBJ1-4; TCRdb selects TRBD1, and the lack of DNA leaves this call unchecked. The length of the CDR3 is 13 residues. Per the germline V gene, CDR1 is DFQATT and CDR2 is SNEGSKA (reference sequence).